These 23 T cell receptor beta chains came from one sample sequenced in a study of OX40 agonist ivuxolimab in advanced cancers. TCRdb keeps only in-frame clones here, not all; method: immunoSEQ multiplex PCR. The table lists some 64,000 clones, 83% of them singletons. Here the sequenced sample was CD4+ or CD8+ T cells sorted from blood, taken in a trial of the OX40 agonist ivuxolimab. The receptors here all came from an adult with an advanced solid tumor such as melanoma, head and neck, liver or kidney cancer.

CDR3 sequence reads: CASSLQGGGYNEQFF. CDR3 DNA: TGTGCCAGCAGCTTACAGGGAGGGGGTTACAATGAGCAGTTCTTC. The V gene is TRBV7-9, the J gene TRBJ2-1; D might be TRBD2 (7 bases). The length of the CDR3 is 15 residues. The germline V gene encodes CDR1 SEHNR and CDR2 FQNEAQ (reference sequence). Trimming took off 2 bases at V and 4 bases at J, with 12 bases between the two ends. Supplemented by reference TRBV7-9 and TRBJ2-1, the full variable domain reads DTGVSQNPRHKITKRGQNVTFRCDPISEHNRLYWYRQTLGQGPEFLTYFQNEAQLEKSRLLSDRFSAERPKGSFSTLEIQRTEQGDSAMYLCASSLQGGGYNEQFFGPGTRLTVL.

The chain recombines TRBV2 with TRBJ2-3; 8 positions match TRBD2. This CDR3 comprises 14 residues. Losses at the gene ends were 4 bases for V and 4 bases for J; bases not matched to a gene: 4. CDR1 and CDR2 (germline): SNHLY, FYNNEI. The DNA of the CDR3 is TGTGCCAGCAGTGCGGGGGGGCTGGCAGATACGCAGTATTTT. The encoded protein is CASSAGGLADTQYF. The full variable domain, completed using reference TRBV2 and TRBJ2-3, is EPEVTQTPSHQVTQMGQEVILRCVPISNHLYFYWYRQILGQKVEFLVSFYNNEISEKSEIFDDQFSVERPDGSNFTLKIRSTKLEDSAMYFCASSAGGLADTQYFGPGTRLTVL.

This clone has more than one count but fewer than ten. The chain combines TRBV5-4 with TRBJ1-2; tentatively, D is TRBD1 (5 bases). This CDR3 spans 11 amino acids. Germline CDR1 reads SGHNT; CDR2 reads YYREEE (reference sequence). V lost 6 bases, J lost 4 bases, and 7 bases lay in between. CDR3 sequence: CASTGTYGYTF. The CDR3 bases are TGTGCCAGCACCGGGACCTATGGCTACACCTTC.

The chain links TRBV7-2 to TRBJ1-5; 8 bases are a match to TRBD1. The CDR3 totals 15 residues. Germline-derived CDR1 and CDR2 are SGHTA and FQGNSA. With 5 bases clipped from V and 1 base from J, the junction kept 4 bases outside the gene matches. CDR3 nucleotides: TGTGCCAGCAGCCAACAGGGGGGAAGCAATCAGCCCCAGCATTTT. It codes for CASSQQGGSNQPQHF.

The J gene is TRBJ1-2, the V gene TRBV5-6; D is unclear. Between the trimmed V and J ends, which lost 6 bases and 4 bases, there was a span of 10 bases. CDR3 length: 12 residues. Germline loops: CDR1 SGHDT, CDR2 YYEEEE. The CDR3: CASNFGIYGYTF. In nucleotides, the CDR3 is TGTGCCAGCAACTTCGGGATCTATGGCTACACCTTC.

The J gene is TRBJ2-7, the V gene TRBV14; D might be TRBD2 (5 bases). There are 12 residues in the CDR3. The V and J ends lost 0 bases and 9 bases respectively, with 9 bases between them. Germline-derived CDR1 and CDR2 are SGHDN and FVKESK. CDR3 amino acids: CASSQDSSGQYF. CDR3 nucleotides: TGTGCCAGCAGCCAAGATAGCAGCGGGCAGTACTTC.

This sequence joins TRBV9 and TRBJ2-5; D unresolved. Deletions cut 0 bases from V and 5 bases from J, with 11 bases between. The length of the CDR3 is 14 residues. Germline-derived CDR1 and CDR2 are SGDLS and YYNGEE. The CDR3 reads CASSVDFSWETQYF. In nucleotides, the CDR3 is TGTGCCAGCAGCGTAGATTTCTCATGGGAGACCCAGTACTTC. Together with reference TRBV9 and TRBJ2-5, the CDR3 gives the full variable domain: DSGVTQTPKHLITATGQRVTLRCSPRSGDLSVYWYQQSLDQGLQFLIQYYNGEERAKGNILERFSAQQFPDLHSELNLSSLELGDSALYFCASSVDFSWETQYFGPGTRLLVL.

This chain connects TRBV11-1 to TRBJ2-5; 10 nucleotides agree with TRBD1. CDR1 SGHAT and CDR2 FQDESV come from the germline V gene (reference sequence). The CDR3 spans 18 residues. Unmatched junction bases numbered 19, after V lost 8 bases and J lost 4 bases. CDR3 coding DNA: TGTGCCAGCCAAGGACAGGGGGTTTGGGGGAGCCACGGAGAGACCCAGTACTTC. Protein sequence: CASQGQGVWGSHGETQYF. Full variable domain (rest looked up from reference TRBV11-1 and TRBJ2-5): EAEVAQSPRYKITEKSQAVAFWCDPISGHATLYWYRQILGQGPELLVQFQDESVVDDSQLPKDRFSAERLKGVDSTLKIQPAELGDSAMYLCASQGQGVWGSHGETQYFGPGTRLLVL.

The chain is built from TRBV6-4 and TRBJ1-2, with D perhaps matching TRBD1 (6 bases). This CDR3 has 16 residues. Germline V gene data show CDR1 as MRHNA and CDR2 as SNTAGT. Trimming stripped 6 bases from V and 7 bases from J, with 24 bases between. This CDR3 is CASSVFAGVPSGGYTF. CDR3 DNA: TGTGCCAGCAGCGTTTTCGCAGGGGTCCCAAGTGGTGGCTACACCTTC.

The rearrangement uses TRBV10-3 and TRBJ1-1; no reliable D call. The germline CDR1 and CDR2 sequences are ENHRY and SYGVKD. V lost 6 bases and J 1 base, leaving 18 bases between the germline ends. CDR3 length: 16 residues. The CDR3 here is CAIRGGFQKRNTEAFF. The DNA of the CDR3 is TGTGCCATCAGAGGAGGCTTTCAGAAACGGAACACTGAAGCTTTCTTT.

V usage is TRBV9 and J usage is TRBJ2-3, with D unresolved. The germline CDR1 and CDR2 sequences are SGDLS and YYNGEE. Trimming removed 4 bases from V and 0 bases from J, with 9 bases in between. The CDR3 sequence is 14 residues long. The CDR3 loop is CASSPTTSTDTQYF. DNA for the CDR3: TGTGCCAGCAGCCCCACAACTAGCACAGATACGCAGTATTTT.

This chain joins TRBV19 and TRBJ1-2; 8 bases align to TRBD1. The trim removed 4 bases at V and 4 bases at J, leaving 5 bases unmatched. Germline lookup yields CDR1 LNHDA and CDR2 SQIVND (reference sequence). This CDR3 region has 14 residues. This CDR3 reads CASSTRTGPYGYTF. CDR3 in DNA: TGTGCCAGTAGTACCCGGACAGGGCCCTATGGCTACACCTTC.

The chain carries TRBV5-1 and TRBJ2-2, with 7 bases fitting TRBD2. Germline values: CDR1 SGHRS, CDR2 YFSETQ. This CDR3 is built from 16 residues. The ends lost 3 bases at V and 0 bases at J; junction bases unmatched: 5. CDR3 region: CASSSSGVANTGELFF. In nucleotides, the CDR3 is TGCGCCAGCAGCTCTAGCGGAGTCGCGAACACCGGGGAGCTGTTTTTT.

This rearrangement joins TRBV9 to TRBJ2-3; 12 nucleotides align to TRBD2. After removal of 0 bases from V and 4 bases from J, the junction contained 6 bases not matched to a gene. Germline V lookup: CDR1 SGDLS, CDR2 YYNGEE. The CDR3 length is 17 residues. In nucleotides, the CDR3 is TGTGCCAGCAGCGTAGATCTAGCGGGGGGGCCGGCAGATACGCAGTATTTT. It encodes CASSVDLAGGPADTQYF.

This chain connects TRBV5-1 to TRBJ2-7; 9 bases map to TRBD2. The CDR3 length is 12 residues. The J segment lost 5 bases and the V segment lost 4 bases, leaving 1 base of the junction unmatched. The germline V gene has CDR1 SGHRS and CDR2 YFSETQ. The chain's CDR3 is CASSAGGHEQYF. As DNA, the CDR3 is TGCGCCAGCAGCGCGGGGGGGCACGAGCAGTACTTC. The variable domain in full, completed from reference TRBV5-1 and TRBJ2-7, reads KAGVTQTPRYLIKTRGQQVTLSCSPISGHRSVSWYQQTPGQGLQFLFEYFSETQRNKGNFPGRFSGRQFSNSRSEMNVSTLELGDSALYLCASSAGGHEQYFGPGTRLTVT.

The CDR3: CASSLEFRGRGYTF. As DNA, the CDR3 is TGCGCCAGCAGCTTGGAATTCAGGGGACGGGGCTACACCTTC. The rearrangement joins TRBV5-1 to TRBJ1-2; D might be TRBD1 (6 bases). The germline V gene has CDR1 SGHRS and CDR2 YFSETQ. Trimming left V 0 bases short and J 8 bases short, with 14 bases between. The CDR3 spans 14 residues.

This chain connects TRBV5-4 to TRBJ2-2; 9 positions match TRBD2. The CDR3 runs to 17 residues. Germline CDR1 reads SGHNT; CDR2 reads YYREEE (reference sequence). Trimming removed 2 bases from V and 5 bases from J; junction bases left unmatched: 10. CDR3 in DNA: TGTGCCAGCAGCTTAAGGCGGGGGGGCCTTGGGACCGGGGAGCTGTTTTTT. Amino acid sequence: CASSLRRGGLGTGELFF.

This chain links TRBV6-1 with TRBJ2-5; no definite D call. The CDR3 loop spans 11 amino acids. The germline V and J ends were trimmed by 0 bases and 11 bases, with 7 bases remaining between them. The germline gives CDR1 MNHNS, CDR2 SASEGT. In nucleotides, the CDR3 is TGTGCCAGCAGTGAAGCGCTGAGGCAGTACTTC. Translated: CASSEALRQYF.

The V call is TRBV6-5, the J call TRBJ1-5; D gene ambiguous. Germline CDR1 and CDR2: MNHEY and SVGAGI. V was trimmed by 0 bases and J by 7 bases, leaving 10 bases between them. The CDR3 contains 14 residues. The DNA of the CDR3 is TGTGCCAGCAGTTACTCGAAAGGTTCACAGCCCCAGCATTTT. Its translation is CASSYSKGSQPQHF.

CDR3 sequence reads: CASRPGRSGNTIYF. In DNA, the CDR3 is TGTGCCAGCAGACCAGGGAGATCTGGAAACACCATATATTTT. V and J are TRBV6-5 and TRBJ1-3, with a tentative D call TRBD1 (5 bases). CDR3 size: 14 residues. V was pared by 6 bases and J by 1 base, with 10 bases between. From germline, CDR1 is MNHEY and CDR2 SVGAGI.

The rearrangement uses TRBV6-6 and TRBJ1-1, with D uncertain. Trimming took off 2 bases at V and 4 bases at J, with 8 bases between the two ends. Germline V gene data show CDR1 as MNHNY and CDR2 as SVGAGI (reference sequence). This CDR3 is built from 13 residues. CDR3 DNA sequence: TGTGCCAGCAGTTACCAGAATCCCACTGAAGCTTTCTTT. This gives the protein CASSYQNPTEAFF.

This chain connects TRBV7-8 to TRBJ1-5, with D possibly TRBD1 on 6 matching bases. V lost 5 bases to trimming and J lost 1 base, with 12 bases between them. CDR3 size: 15 residues. CDR1 is SGHVS and CDR2 is FQNEAQ in the germline V gene. CDR3 nucleotide sequence: TGTGCCAGCAGCAACAGGGTTGGGAGCAATCAGCCCCAGCATTTT. It encodes CASSNRVGSNQPQHF.

A single count supports this clone. The chain carries TRBV2 and TRBJ1-2; possibly TRBD1 for D (6 bases). Germline-derived CDR1 and CDR2 are SNHLY and FYNNEI. This CDR3 spans 14 amino acids. V was pared by 6 bases and J by 2 bases, with 13 bases between. The DNA of the CDR3 is TGTGCCAGCAGCGGGGGCCCGGGGAACTATGGCTACACCTTC. Translated: CASSGGPGNYGYTF.